This T cell receptor beta chain originates from a study of blood T cell repertoires in COVID-19. Study details: From T cells, B-cell-depleted T cells, or PBMCs came the material, which was cDNA or gDNA.

TCRdb's table, derived via immunoSEQ multiplex PCR, lists solely in-frame clones and lacks some. This sample yields approximately 210,000 clones, of which 81% are seen a single time; more than 8.5% belongs to the top ten. The CDR3 runs to 15 residues. Germline V CDR1 and CDR2: SGHRS, YFSETQ. Trimming took 4 bases from V and 2 from J, leaving 16 bases between them. This clonotype was obtained from a woman aged 45-65 years with acute COVID-19. Sequenced input: PBMCs or T cells enriched from blood (not recorded which). The chain couples TRBV5-1 to TRBJ2-7; TRBD2 is a possible D gene (6 bases). The CDR3 DNA follows: TGCGCCAGCAGCACCGGGACTCTTGGCCCCTACGAGCAGTACTTC. This gives the protein CASSTGTLGPYEQYF.